This T cell receptor (beta chain) emerged from a study of T cells after yellow fever vaccination. Across the study: Fractions containing few cells were prepared with SMART-Seq v4 Ultra Low Input. Study conclusions and caveats: A large majority of primary-vaccination clones showed up again after the booster (approximately 95% CD4, roughly 88% CD8).

On this clonotype: The antigen is unknown.

A universal primer site and UMIs were added as TCR cDNA was made by 5'RACE template switching. TCRdb recomputed calls from the 5' RACE reads with MiXCR, one row per CDR3 protein. Among 150,000 to 200,000 distinct CDR3 sequences listed, 8% to 13% were seen once. In germline, CDR1 is MGHRA, CDR2 YSYEKL. The CDR3 contains 17 residues. Trimming stripped 1 base from V and 0 bases from J, with 15 bases between. The TCR originated in a man aged 18 to 29 who received the YFV17D yellow fever vaccine. Sequencing was performed on CD8+ T cells sorted from PBMCs, taken 15 days after the yellow fever booster vaccination. This chain uses TRBV4-1 with TRBJ1-1; tentatively, D is TRBD1 (5 bases). This CDR3 reads CASSQGSLQGMNTEAFF. The DNA of the CDR3 is TGCGCCAGCAGCCAAGGAAGTCTGCAGGGAATGAACACTGAAGCTTTCTTT.